A selection of T cell receptor beta chains follows, all from one sample in a study of long-term antiretroviral therapy in people with HIV. TCRdb keeps only in-frame clones here, not all; method: immunoSEQ multiplex PCR. The sample shows about 11,000 clones, about four fifths of them seen only once. The input for sequencing was unsorted PBMCs, taken 1.2 years after starting antiretroviral therapy. Receptors were obtained from a man in his forties or fifties with HIV. Both conserved end residues are part of each CDR3. The order of the fields is J gene, clone size, V gene, D gene, CDR3 protein, CDR3 DNA. D genes are given only for firm matches. Only part of the rows carry a size: once, few, many, or a class if the clone is expanded.

J: TRBJ2-3; size: NA; V: TRBV7-2; D: TRBD2; CDR3: CASSLWGLAGGSDTQYF; DNA: TGTGCCAGCAGCTTATGGGGACTAGCGGGGGGCTCAGATACGCAGTATTTT
J: TRBJ2-3; size: NA; V: TRBV7-7; D: NA; CDR3: CASSQLPSTDTQYF; DNA: TGTGCCAGCAGCCAACTCCCTAGCACAGATACGCAGTATTTT
J: TRBJ2-3; size: NA; V: TRBV10-1; D: TRBD1; CDR3: CASGAGTGGVDTQYF; DNA: TGCGCCAGCGGTGCGGGGACAGGGGGCGTAGATACGCAGTATTTT
J: TRBJ1-2; size: few; V: TRBV4-1; D: NA; CDR3: CASSQEQGGRRGGYTF; DNA: TGCGCCAGCAGCCAAGAACAAGGAGGCCGACGGGGTGGCTACACCTTC
J: TRBJ2-5; size: once; V: TRBV13; D: NA; CDR3: CASSSGLQETQYF; DNA: TGTGCCAGCAGCTCGGGACTTCAAGAGACCCAGTACTTC
J: TRBJ1-6; size: NA; V: TRBV13; D: NA; CDR3: CASSLRRGGSYNSPLHF; DNA: TGTGCCAGCAGCTTAAGGCGGGGTGGTTCCTATAATTCACCCCTCCACTTT
J: TRBJ2-7; size: NA; V: TRBV28; D: NA; CDR3: CASSSGPILYEQYF; DNA: TGTGCCAGCAGTTCGGGACCGATCCTCTACGAGCAGTACTTC
J: TRBJ2-4; size: NA; V: TRBV4-2; D: TRBD2; CDR3: CASSQEGRAGATKNIQYF; DNA: TGTGCCAGCAGCCAAGAGGGACGAGCGGGGGCGACCAAAAACATTCAGTACTTC
J: TRBJ2-7; size: NA; V: TRBV6-5; D: NA; CDR3: CASSYTGQPGQQYF; DNA: TGTGCCAGCAGTTACACGGGACAACCTGGTCAGCAGTACTTC
J: TRBJ2-4; size: few; V: TRBV7-9; D: TRBD2; CDR3: CASSPRGSGEGLNIQYF; DNA: TGTGCCAGCAGCCCCCGGGGTAGCGGGGAAGGACTGAACATTCAGTACTTC
J: TRBJ1-5; size: NA; V: TRBV6-1; D: NA; CDR3: CASSEVDSSNQPQHF; DNA: TGTGCCAGCAGTGAAGTGGACAGTAGCAATCAGCCCCAGCATTTT
J: TRBJ2-3; size: NA; V: TRBV6-6; D: NA; CDR3: CASSYGDQGDTQYF; DNA: TGTGCCAGCAGTTACGGCGACCAGGGAGATACGCAGTATTTT
J: TRBJ1-1; size: NA; V: TRBV5-1; D: NA; CDR3: CASSLEGQGAFF; DNA: TGCGCCAGCAGCTTGGAGGGGCAAGGGGCTTTCTTT
J: TRBJ1-5; size: few; V: TRBV30; D: NA; CDR3: CAWRASGGQPQHF; DNA: TGTGCCTGGAGGGCCTCGGGAGGTCAGCCCCAGCATTTT
J: TRBJ2-7; size: NA; V: TRBV5-1; D: NA; CDR3: CASSLETFYEQYF; DNA: TGCGCCAGCAGCTTGGAAACGTTCTACGAGCAGTACTTC
J: TRBJ2-3; size: NA; V: TRBV7-9; D: TRBD2; CDR3: CASSPLGLAGTDTQYF; DNA: TGTGCCAGCAGCCCACTCGGACTAGCGGGGACAGATACGCAGTATTTT
J: TRBJ2-7; size: NA; V: TRBV5-8; D: TRBD2; CDR3: CASSAGGDYEQYF; DNA: TGTGCCAGCAGCGCCGGGGGGGACTACGAGCAGTACTTC
J: TRBJ2-7; size: NA; V: TRBV5-1; D: NA; CDR3: CASSFQSQTGGEQYF; DNA: TGCGCCAGCAGCTTCCAAAGTCAGACAGGCGGCGAGCAGTACTTC
J: TRBJ2-3; size: once; V: TRBV28; D: NA; CDR3: CASSLAGASDTQYF; DNA: TGTGCCAGCAGTTTGGCGGGGGCATCAGATACGCAGTATTTT
J: TRBJ1-2; size: once; V: TRBV19; D: NA; CDR3: CASSIEGFRNYGYTF; DNA: TGTGCCAGTAGTATTGAAGGGTTTAGGAACTATGGCTACACCTTC
J: TRBJ1-3; size: NA; V: TRBV11-2; D: NA; CDR3: CASSFNSGNTIYF; DNA: TGTGCCAGCAGCTTTAACTCTGGAAACACCATATATTTT
J: TRBJ2-7; size: NA; V: TRBV5-1; D: NA; CDR3: CASSLRTGTTYEQYF; DNA: TGCGCCAGCAGCTTGAGAACAGGGACCACCTACGAGCAGTACTTC
J: TRBJ2-1; size: NA; V: TRBV30; D: NA; CDR3: CAWSVANEQFF; DNA: TGTGCCTGGAGCGTGGCCAATGAGCAGTTCTTC
J: TRBJ2-1; size: NA; V: TRBV19; D: TRBD2; CDR3: CASSKSSGGYTYNEQFF; DNA: TGTGCCAGTAGTAAATCTAGCGGGGGCTATACCTACAATGAGCAGTTCTTC
J: TRBJ1-5; size: NA; V: TRBV9; D: NA; CDR3: CASSVGPVPNQPQHF; DNA: TGTGCCAGCAGCGTAGGCCCGGTACCCAATCAGCCCCAGCATTTT
J: TRBJ1-1; size: few; V: TRBV18; D: NA; CDR3: CASSPQGGTEAFF; DNA: TGTGCCAGCTCACCTCAGGGAGGCACTGAAGCTTTCTTT
J: TRBJ2-1; size: NA; V: TRBV28; D: NA; CDR3: CASTPRLVGGADEQFF; DNA: TGTGCCAGCACCCCCCGCCTAGTGGGGGGGGCGGATGAGCAGTTCTTC
J: TRBJ2-3; size: NA; V: TRBV7-9; D: TRBD1; CDR3: CASSLGDRGGADTQYF; DNA: TGTGCCAGCAGCTTAGGTGACAGGGGCGGGGCAGATACGCAGTATTTT
J: TRBJ2-3; size: NA; V: TRBV29-1; D: NA; CDR3: CSVEDRGNEFGQRMGDTQYF; DNA: TGCAGCGTTGAAGATCGGGGAAATGAGTTTGGACAGAGGATGGGGGATACGCAGTATTTT
J: TRBJ1-4; size: NA; V: TRBV19; D: NA; CDR3: CASSIAGGGEKLFF; DNA: TGTGCCAGTAGTATAGCCGGAGGGGGAGAAAAACTGTTTTTT
J: TRBJ1-6; size: NA; V: TRBV5-6; D: NA; CDR3: CASSSDGQSSYNSPLHF; DNA: TGTGCCAGCAGCTCGGACGGCCAGAGCTCCTATAATTCACCCCTCCACTTT
J: TRBJ2-1; size: NA; V: TRBV6-5; D: NA; CDR3: CASSGGDEQFF; DNA: TGTGCCAGCAGCGGCGGGGATGAGCAGTTCTTC
J: TRBJ1-2; size: NA; V: TRBV28; D: NA; CDR3: CASRTAGPNYGYTF; DNA: TGTGCCAGCAGGACGGCAGGGCCGAACTATGGCTACACCTTC
J: TRBJ2-7; size: NA; V: TRBV21-1; D: NA; CDR3: CASSKRDRTYEQYF; DNA: TGTGCCAGCAGCAAAAGGGACAGGACCTACGAGCAGTACTTC
J: TRBJ1-2; size: NA; V: TRBV7-8; D: NA; CDR3: CASSLAGGSAGGYTF; DNA: TGTGCCAGCAGCTTAGCAGGCGGCTCCGCGGGCGGCTACACCTTC
J: TRBJ2-2; size: NA; V: TRBV7-7; D: NA; CDR3: CASSFAGFDTGELFF; DNA: TGTGCCAGCAGCTTTGCTGGGTTTGACACCGGGGAGCTGTTTTTT
J: TRBJ2-4; size: NA; V: TRBV2; D: NA; CDR3: CASSEGGLAKNIQYF; DNA: TGTGCCAGCTCGGAGGGGGGGCTAGCCAAAAACATTCAGTACTTC